The rows below give T cell receptor beta chains drawn from one sample of a study of blood T cell repertoires in COVID-19. The method was immunoSEQ multiplex PCR; TCRdb's version includes in-frame clones alone and lacks a portion of them. The repertoire holds a few hundred thousand clones, with over 75% as singletons. The sample was PBMCs or T cells enriched from blood (not recorded which). Receptor source: a woman in her forties who had recovered from COVID-19. Each CDR3 is given with its conserved first and last residue. The D gene is left open where the match is weak. Clone size is given for some rows only: seen once, a few or many times, or a class if the clone is expanded.

TRBV19	TRBD1	NA	TRBJ1-2	TGTGCCAGTAGTACCTGGGACAGGGGTGGGGGCTACACCTTC	CASSTWDRGGGYTF
TRBV28	NA	NA	TRBJ1-1	TGTGCCAGCAGGCCCTGGACAATGAACACTGAAGCTTTCTTT	CASRPWTMNTEAFF
TRBV3-1/TRBV3-2	NA	NA	TRBJ2-4	TGTGCCAGCAGCCAAGGGGCTGGGGGCAACATTCAGTACTTC	CASSQGAGGNIQYF
TRBV7-3	NA	NA	TRBJ2-3	TGTGCCAGCAGCTTCAGCGGCGAGGGCACAGATACGCAGTATTTT	CASSFSGEGTDTQYF
TRBV7-2	NA	NA	TRBJ2-3	TGTGCCAGCAGCTCCCCACTTGGTACGCAGTATTTT	CASSSPLGTQYF
TRBV9	NA	NA	TRBJ1-1	TGTGCCAGCAGCGTAGGAACAGACACTGAAGCTTTCTTT	CASSVGTDTEAFF
TRBV19	NA	NA	TRBJ1-5	TGTGCCAGTAGTGCAGGGACTTATCAGCCCCAGCATTTT	CASSAGTYQPQHF
TRBV28	NA	NA	TRBJ1-5	TGTGCCAGCAGCGCAGCGACAGGGCCCCAGCATTTT	CASSAATGPQHF
TRBV12-3/TRBV12-4	NA	once	TRBJ1-1	TGTGCCAGCAGTTTTGGGGGGGAAGCTTTCTTT	CASSFGGEAFF
TRBV28	TRBD1	NA	TRBJ1-2	TGTGCCAGCTCAGAGGGGGCGTCCTATGGCTACACCTTC	CASSEGASYGYTF
TRBV5-1	NA	NA	TRBJ2-7	TGCGCCAGCAGCTTGGTGGGGGGAGAGTCCTACGAGCAGTACTTC	CASSLVGGESYEQYF
TRBV5-1	TRBD1	NA	TRBJ1-1	TGCGCCAGCAGCTCAAAAGGACAGGCGAGCGCTTTCTTT	CASSSKGQASAFF
TRBV4-1	TRBD1	NA	TRBJ1-1	TGCGCCAGCAGCCCCCCCGGGGACAGGCTGAACACTGAAGCTTTCTTT	CASSPPGDRLNTEAFF
TRBV10-1	NA	NA	TRBJ1-1	TGCGCCAGCAGTTTACAGGGTTGGACTGAAGCTTTCTTT	CASSLQGWTEAFF
TRBV9	NA	NA	TRBJ2-2	TGTGCCAGCAGCGTAGACGGGAGAAACACCGGGGAGCTGTTTTTT	CASSVDGRNTGELFF
TRBV7-2	NA	NA	TRBJ2-2	TGTGCCAGCAGCTTAGGGCTGCTGGGGGAGCTGTTTTTT	CASSLGLLGELFF
TRBV6-5	NA	NA	TRBJ1-5	TGTGCCAGCTCGGGGGGGCGCAATCAGCCCCAGCATTTT	CASSGGRNQPQHF
TRBV18	NA	few	TRBJ2-3	TGTGCCAGCTCACCCCCGGGGACTACAGATACGCAGTATTTT	CASSPPGTTDTQYF
TRBV6-5	TRBD2	NA	TRBJ2-1	TGTGCCAGCAGTTACATAGCGGGAGGGGGTAATGAGCAGTTCTTC	CASSYIAGGGNEQFF
TRBV27	NA	NA	TRBJ2-1	TGTGCCAGCTCAGTGGCACAGCCCTACAATGAGCAGTTCTTC	CASSVAQPYNEQFF
TRBV7-3	TRBD2	NA	TRBJ2-1	TGTGCCAGCAGCTCTGATCCCGGGACTAGCGGGAGTCGGTACAATGAGCAGTTCTTC	CASSSDPGTSGSRYNEQFF
TRBV7-3	NA	NA	TRBJ2-7	TGTGCCAGCAGCCCTACGGGAGAAGTCTTCTCCTACGAGCAGTACTTC	CASSPTGEVFSYEQYF
TRBV5-1	TRBD1	NA	TRBJ1-3	TGCGCCAGCAGGACAGGGAAGGGAAACACCATATATTTT	CASRTGKGNTIYF
TRBV19	TRBD1	NA	TRBJ1-3	TGTGCCAGTAGTACGACAGGGCCGGGGGGAAACACCATATATTTT	CASSTTGPGGNTIYF
TRBV4-3	NA	NA	TRBJ2-2	TGCGCCAGCAGCCAAGATAGGGGGGGCCAAACCGGGGAGCTGTTTTTT	CASSQDRGGQTGELFF
TRBV30	NA	NA	TRBJ2-7	TGTGCCTGGAGTGCCTCCGGGACAATCTACGAGCAGTACTTC	CAWSASGTIYEQYF
TRBV6-2/TRBV6-3	NA	NA	TRBJ1-2	TGTGCCAGCAGTTACGGCAGGTTAGATGGCTACACCTTC	CASSYGRLDGYTF
TRBV7-2	NA	NA	TRBJ1-6	TGTGCCAGCAGCTTACCGGTAAGCTCCTATAATTCACCCCTCCACTTT	CASSLPVSSYNSPLHF
TRBV3-1/TRBV3-2	NA	NA	TRBJ1-6	TGTGCCAGCAGCCCCCCCAGGGATAATTCACCCCTCCACTTT	CASSPPRDNSPLHF
TRBV25-1	NA	NA	TRBJ2-1	TGTGCCAGCAGTGCTCCGGAGGGGGCGAACAATGAGCAGTTCTTC	CASSAPEGANNEQFF
TRBV2	NA	NA	TRBJ1-2	TGTGCCAGCAGTGATCTGAGGGGCTACACCTTC	CASSDLRGYTF
TRBV5-4	TRBD1	NA	TRBJ1-1	TGTGCCAGCAGCCCCCGGGACAGGAACACTGAAGCTTTCTTT	CASSPRDRNTEAFF
TRBV6-5	TRBD1	NA	TRBJ2-7	TGTGCCAGCAGTTTCACTTCATGGGACAGGGACGAGCAGTACTTC	CASSFTSWDRDEQYF
TRBV3-1/TRBV3-2	NA	NA	TRBJ2-7	TGTGCCAGCACAGGGTTTTACGAGCAGTACTTC	CASTGFYEQYF
TRBV4-3	NA	NA	TRBJ1-5	TGCGCCAGCAGCCAAGATGAGAATCAGCCCCAGCATTTT	CASSQDENQPQHF
TRBV7-2	TRBD1	NA	TRBJ2-2	TGTGCCAGCAGCACCCGGACAGGGGGCGCCAGCACCGGGGAGCTGTTTTTT	CASSTRTGGASTGELFF
TRBV5-1	NA	NA	TRBJ1-3	TGCGCCAGCAGCCCGGGTCCCTCTGGAAACACCATATATTTT	CASSPGPSGNTIYF
TRBV7-8	TRBD1	NA	TRBJ2-5	TGTGCCAGCAGCCCCCGGGACAGGGGCAAAGAGACCCAGTACTTC	CASSPRDRGKETQYF
TRBV4-2	NA	NA	TRBJ2-2	TGTGCCAGCAGCTTTCCAACGGGTATTCCGAACACCGGGGAGCTGTTTTTT	CASSFPTGIPNTGELFF
TRBV5-1	TRBD2	NA	TRBJ2-2	TGCGCCAGCAGCTTGGGTTTAGCGGGAAGTCCGGGGGAGCTGTTTTTT	CASSLGLAGSPGELFF